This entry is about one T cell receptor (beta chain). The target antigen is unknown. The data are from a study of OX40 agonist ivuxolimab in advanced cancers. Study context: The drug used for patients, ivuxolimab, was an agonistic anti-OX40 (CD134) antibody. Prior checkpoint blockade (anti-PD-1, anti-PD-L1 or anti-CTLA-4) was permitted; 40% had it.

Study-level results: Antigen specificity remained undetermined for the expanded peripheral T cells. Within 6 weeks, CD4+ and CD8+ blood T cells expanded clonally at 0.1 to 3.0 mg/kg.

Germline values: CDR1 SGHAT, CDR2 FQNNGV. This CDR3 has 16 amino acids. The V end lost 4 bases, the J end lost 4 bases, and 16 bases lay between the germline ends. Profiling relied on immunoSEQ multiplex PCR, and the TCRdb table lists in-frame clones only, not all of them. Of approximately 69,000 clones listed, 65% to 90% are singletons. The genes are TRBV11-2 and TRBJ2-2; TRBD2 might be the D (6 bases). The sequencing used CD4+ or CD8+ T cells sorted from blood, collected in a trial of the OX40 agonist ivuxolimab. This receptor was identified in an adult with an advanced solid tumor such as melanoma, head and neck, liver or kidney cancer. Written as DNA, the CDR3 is TGTGCCAGCAGCTCCTTCGTGGGGGGAGGCACCGGGGAGCTGTTTTTT. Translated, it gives CASSSFVGGGTGELFF.